In its sample, the clone carrying this T cell receptor (beta chain) was seen many times. Its specificity is not known. The time point here: sample taken at primary tumor resection. The data were taken from a study of spatial heterogeneity in lung cancer. At the level of the study: Detected beta-chain sequences consistently exceeded alpha-chain sequences. The library had UMIs, and each TCR and UMI pair averaged more than ten raw reads.

V lost 2 bases to trimming and J lost 3 bases, with 7 bases between them. CDR1 ENHRY and CDR2 SYGVKD come from the germline V gene. The CDR3 has 14 residues. Findings of the study overall: Detection of ubiquitous tumor TCRs in blood was higher at resection than follow-up.

MiXCR, applied by TCRdb to the 5' RACE reads, yields one record per CDR3 protein. The repertoire includes tens of thousands of distinct CDR3 sequences, approximately 14% of them detected once, and about 55% sits in the top ten. The source material was PBMCs, sampled at surgery. The chain carries TRBV10-3 and TRBJ1-4; D is unresolved. This receptor was identified in a male donor with early-stage non-small cell lung cancer. The DNA for the CDR3 is TGTGCCATCAGTGAGGTCAGACCTAATGAAAAACTGTTTTTT. This sequence encodes CAISEVRPNEKLFF.